Sequencing of this T cell receptor beta chain was carried out in a study of vaccination effects on CD4 cells after COVID-19. After removal of 6 bases from V and 8 bases from J, the junction contained 5 bases not matched to a gene. Germline assignment: CDR1 MNHEY and CDR2 SVGEGT. CDR3 length equals 13 residues. To note about this clone: Antigen unknown.

Before sequencing took place, the ViraFEST assay used viral peptide pools to expand antigen-specific CD4+ T cells. Isolation of CD4+ T cells took place after more than 9 days of culture. Vaccine administered to participants consisted of two doses of either BNT162b2 or mRNA-1273. PBMC cultures contained approximately 1.8 million cells per well, 8.5 to 10 IU/ml IL-2 and 10 ug/ml peptides. Clones were read by immunoSEQ multiplex PCR, and TCRdb kept only the in-frame ones, dropping some. This sample has about 81,000 clones, with around 77% found just once. Source: CD4+ T cells from PBMCs cultured with HCoV-OC43 spike peptides, taken after COVID-19 vaccination. Subset specified: HCoV-OC43 spike overlapping peptide pool stimulation. This clonotype was obtained from a human donor who received a COVID-19 vaccine. The chain has TRBV6-2 or TRBV6-3 and TRBJ2-1; 9 positions match TRBD1. This CDR3 reads CASSRTGVYEQFF. The CDR3 DNA reads TGTGCCAGCAGCAGGACAGGGGTCTATGAGCAGTTCTTC.